This T cell receptor beta chain was profiled in a study of OX40 agonist ivuxolimab in advanced cancers. Overall study: Ivuxolimab was delivered to patients intravenously every 2 weeks at doses spanning 0.01 to 10 mg/kg. Study-wide points: Some patients without response likewise showed low normalized clonal expansion.

About this clone: Its antigen is not known.

Sequenced by immunoSEQ multiplex PCR; TCRdb stores in-frame clones only, minus some. The repertoire consists of approximately 76,000 clones, with more than 85% occurring once and the leading ten covering 8.5% to 10%. Germline V gene data show CDR1 as ENHRY and CDR2 as SYGVKD. Trimming removed 2 bases from V and 2 bases from J, with 12 bases in between. The CDR3 sequence is 15 residues long. The chain has TRBV10-3 and TRBJ1-2; D possibly corresponds to TRBD1 (5 bases). The specimen comprised CD4+ or CD8+ T cells sorted from blood, sampled in a trial of the OX40 agonist ivuxolimab. This TCR was recovered from an adult with an advanced solid tumor such as melanoma, head and neck, liver or kidney cancer. CDR3 residues: CAISEAREGNYGYTF. In DNA, the CDR3 is TGTGCCATCAGTGAGGCCAGGGAGGGCAACTATGGCTACACCTTC.